This T cell receptor beta chain emerged from a study of blood T cell repertoires in COVID-19. Patients of the Seattle cohort, enrolled during active infection, were followed longitudinally. The CDR3 length is 15 residues. Germline V gene sequence: CDR1 LNHDA, CDR2 SQIVND (reference sequence). The ends lost 2 bases at V and 5 bases at J; junction bases unmatched: 6. This clone was observed at least ten times. The repertoire was sequenced with immunoSEQ multiplex PCR; TCRdb's copy has only in-frame clones and lacks some. The sample yields tens of thousands of clones, about three quarters seen once. The chain recombines TRBV19 with TRBJ1-1; TRBD1 aligns across 9 bases. Material for sequencing was peripheral blood. This clonotype was sampled from a man under 40 with COVID-19, enrolled during active disease. The DNA for the CDR3 is TGTGCCAGTAGTATAAATGGGGACAGGGTTACTGAAGCTTTCTTT. As protein: CASSINGDRVTEAFF.